This T cell receptor (beta chain) was identified in a study of shared clonotypes between healthy human individuals. Study outcomes and limitations: When compared with the clonotypes that were shared by all four sorted-subset donors, the non-shared clonotypes turned out to have lower generation probabilities.

Sequencing was performed with immunoSEQ multiplex PCR; in TCRdb, only in-frame clones are kept and a portion is missing. Of millions of clones listed, approximately 90% are singletons. As regards this clone: Its target is not known.

This clonotype was obtained from a man aged 18-30 years in good health. Specimen: naive CD4+ T cells sorted from blood. Regarding subset: CD45RA+ positively selected.

CDR3 sequence: CASSFAGTSLSYEQYF. In DNA form, the CDR3 reads TGCGCCAGCAGCTTTGCTGGGACTAGCCTCTCCTACGAGCAGTACTTC. The chain employs TRBV5-1 and TRBJ2-7; TRBD2 aligns across 9 bases. The ends lost 2 bases at V and 0 bases at J; junction bases unmatched: 6. The CDR3 has 16 amino acids. Germline values: CDR1 SGHRS, CDR2 YFSETQ.